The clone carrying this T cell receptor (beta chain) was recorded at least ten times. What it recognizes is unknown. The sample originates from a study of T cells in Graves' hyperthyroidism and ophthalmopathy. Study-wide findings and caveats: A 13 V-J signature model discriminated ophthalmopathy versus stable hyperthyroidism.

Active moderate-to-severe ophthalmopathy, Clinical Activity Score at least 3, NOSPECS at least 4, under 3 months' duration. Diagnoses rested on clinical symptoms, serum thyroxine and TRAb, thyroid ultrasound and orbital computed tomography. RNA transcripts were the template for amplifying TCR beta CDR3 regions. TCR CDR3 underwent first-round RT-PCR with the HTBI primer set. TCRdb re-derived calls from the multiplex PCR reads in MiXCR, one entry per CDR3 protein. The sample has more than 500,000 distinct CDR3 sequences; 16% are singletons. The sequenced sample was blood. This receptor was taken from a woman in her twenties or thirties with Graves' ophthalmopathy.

CDR3 residues: CAWSQTRGPHETQYF. The CDR3 nucleotides are TGTGCCTGGAGTCAAACCAGGGGGCCTCACGAGACCCAGTACTTC. The chain links TRBV30 to TRBJ2-5, with 8 nucleotides matching TRBD1. The CDR3 spans 15 residues. Germline-derived CDR1 and CDR2 are GTSNPN and SVGIG (reference sequence). Losses at the gene ends were 2 bases for V and 5 bases for J; bases not matched to a gene: 10.